This TCR beta chain derives from a study of blood T cells in healthy people across ages (dated by TCRdb to between 2014 and 2017). For the study in its entirety: In model experiments, roughly one uniquely barcoded TCR beta cDNA molecule per two T cells was captured by template switching. Four age groups were formed from the donors: young (average around 15 years), middle-aged (approximately 40), aged (around 68) and long-lived (about 75). The study measured age-related changes in TCR beta repertoire diversity using deep sequencing normalized with unique cDNA molecular identifiers. For two donors (one aged 18 to 30 and one aged 80 or older), the study analyzed two additional independent replicas of 1 million unique cDNA reads from the same blood draw. What the study reported, not specific to this receptor: Because the CMV infection status of the donors was unknown, age-related changes in expanded clonotypes may potentially have been confounded. Observed TCR beta diversity per million T cells fell roughly linearly with age, and a significant reduction was already apparent by age approximately 41. Estimates of total diversity based on one million sequenced T cells were regarded as lower bounds and as underestimates. Since profiling was done on bulk unsorted PBMCs, naive and antigen-experienced compartments could not be conclusively compared. The percentage of naive T cells measured by flow cytometry correlated strongly with observed TCR beta diversity. Compared with the aged group, more naive CD4+ T cells, fewer expanded clones and increased TCR diversity were shown by the long-lived group, suggesting age selection.

As concerns this clonotype: Its target antigen remains unknown. Base qualities are not recorded, but no much larger clone differs from it by a single base.

The donors were 40 or so Caucasian individuals from Russia, aged roughly 6 to 90 years, who were systemically healthy. Roughly 11 milliliters of peripheral blood were drawn from each donor into EDTA-treated Vacutainer tubes. Ficoll-Paque density-gradient centrifugation was used to isolate PBMCs, with at least 6.5 million per sample. Trizol reagent was used to extract total RNA from PBMCs, with at least 6 micrograms per sample. Naive CD45RAhigh/CD27high T cell percentages were measured by flow cytometry on a PBMC aliquot from every donor. The library came from 5' RACE. The reads were generated on an Illumina HiSeq 2500. The second PCR ran for about 7 to 11 cycles and used a J-beta primer mix along with a sample-barcoded 5' primer. A template-switch 5' adaptor carrying 12 random nucleotides introduced a unique molecular identifier onto each TCR beta cDNA molecule. Each sample yielded at least 2.5 million CDR3-containing paired-end reads. The Mint cDNA synthesis kit, primed by a TRBC-specific oligonucleotide, was used to synthesize first-strand cDNA from all RNA. All cDNA was treated with uracil-DNA glycosylase and then went through a first 18-cycle PCR with the universal primers M1SS and BC2_uni_R. The original methods were these. For normalization, 1 million high-quality reads were randomly selected from each sample, with every read carrying a distinct molecular identifier. Reads sharing molecular identifiers were discarded rather than binned into consensus sequences. MiTCR, with a Q25 quality threshold and the strictest error-elimination algorithm, was used for CDR3 identification, clonotype clustering and error correction. A nonparametric unseen species model with Euler transformation was used to estimate a lower bound on total TCR beta diversity. The public sequencing data were trimmed at Q25 with fastp and processed into clonotypes with MiXCR by TCRdb, which kept only in-frame beta chains. Each entry merges the rows of one CDR3 protein and shows their most common DNA and genes. The V and J calls were determined by TCRdb, not by the authors. The sample records around 700,000 distinct CDR3 sequences, roughly 25% of which are singletons. The ten largest clones take up more than 8% of the sample.

These data were also reused for a study on T cells of mothers and their children. As the second publication notes: The donors were nine systemically healthy Caucasian individuals, made up of three mothers and their six children. cDNA synthesis used all of the extracted RNA, with roughly 1.5 ug of RNA in each 15 ul reaction. Sample barcodes and 2-4 random nucleotides were added via the M1S primer in the second PCR. Each mother yielded over 8 million TCR beta CDR3 reads and each child roughly 2.9 million reads. Thymic selection similarly shapes TCR recombination output in related and unrelated pairs, with minor effect from inherited differences. Related mother-child pairs always showed normalized repertoire overlap that was slightly higher than in unrelated mother-child pairs, though the difference was never significant. No persistent microchimeric T cell clones were detected, at a sensitivity of about 100 clones per million clonotypes. To look for features that set related mother-child pairs apart from unrelated individuals, the researchers ran deep NGS to compare the TCR beta repertoires of mothers and children. Mothers averaged about 37 +/- 4 years of age and children averaged about 12 +/- 4 years. After adapter ligation with NEBNext reagents, the libraries were sequenced on Illumina HiSeq 2000 with 100+100 nt paired-end reads. To avoid cross-contamination, the mother libraries and the child libraries were prepared a month apart and sequenced in separate runs. For each donor, somewhere between about 450,000 and 2,000,000 distinct TCR beta clonotypes were identified. Naive TCR beta clonotypes were estimated from low-frequency clonotypes matched to each donor's FACS-determined naive share, without sorting.

The sequenced material came from blood. This TCR came from a boy under 18 in good health.

The DNA is as follows: TGTGCCAGCAGTCCGGACAGGTCGGGCTACGAGCAGTACTTC. This sequence encodes CASSPDRSGYEQYF. Recombination linked TRBV2 to TRBJ2-7; the central 7 bases match TRBD1. Compared with germline, V lacks 5 bases and J lacks 3 bases; bases without a gene match: 7. CDR1 and CDR2, looked up from the germline V gene, are SNHLY and FYNNEI. The CDR3 goes from the cysteine to the phenylalanine over 14 residues. Kept here is only the CDR3 DNA, which spans 42 bases and is read in frame from base 1.